This T cell receptor (beta chain) came from a study of control samples from healthy donors and cancer patients. Method: immunoSEQ multiplex PCR; TCRdb's copy keeps in-frame clones and lacks some. The sample holds 17,000 or so clones, just over 85% seen once. The sequencing sample was made of PBMCs. The receptor comes from a woman aged 70 to 79 with colorectal cancer.

CDR3 amino acids: CASSDGALTTEAFF. CDR3 sequence (DNA): TGTGCCAGCAGTGATGGGGCACTAACCACTGAAGCTTTCTTT. V usage is TRBV2 and J usage is TRBJ1-1, with D possibly matching TRBD1 (5 bases). The CDR3 consists of 14 residues. Germline-derived CDR1 and CDR2 are SNHLY and FYNNEI. With 3 bases removed from V and 4 bases from J, the gap between germline ends came to 12 bases.